This is a list of T cell receptor beta chains from one sample in a study of metastatic and nonmetastatic thyroid tumors. TCRdb re-processed the PCR reads through MiXCR. The sample holds around 6,100 clones; about 29% are singletons and the top ten take about 45%. Sequenced sample: adjacent normal tissue. These receptor sequences come from a female donor with papillary thyroid cancer or a benign thyroid nodule (not recorded which). Some clones in this sample may be carry-over from other donors' samples. CDR3s include the opening cysteine and the closing phenylalanine or tryptophan. A D gene is named only where the DNA matches it firmly. Expanded clones are given a class, and other clones once, few, many or no size at all.

v_call	d_call	j_call	clone_size	cdr3_nt	cdr3_aa
TRBV10-2	-	TRBJ2-2	few	TGCGCCAGCAGTGAGTCGATGGGGGGAACCGGGGAGCTGTTTTTT	CASSESMGGTGELFF
TRBV30	-	TRBJ1-3	few	TGTGCCTGGAGTGGGGGATCTTCCACCATATATTTT	CAWSGGSSTIYF
TRBV6-1	-	TRBJ1-1	-	TGTGCCAGCAGTGTGAACACTGAAGCTTTCTTT	CASSVNTEAFF
TRBV12-3/TRBV12-4	-	TRBJ1-4	-	TGTGCCACCAGCAGAGACAGTCGTAGTAATGAAAAACTGTTTTTT	CATSRDSRSNEKLFF
TRBV28	-	TRBJ1-2	-	TGTGCCAGCAGTTTATATCTCGGCTATGGCTACACCTTC	CASSLYLGYGYTF
TRBV28	-	TRBJ2-4	-	TGTGCCAGCAGTTACAGTCACATTCAGTACTTC	CASSYSHIQYF
TRBV6-1	TRBD2	TRBJ2-1	-	TGTGCCAGCACCCTGCTAGCGGGGAGTTACAATGAGCAGTTCTTC	CASTLLAGSYNEQFF
TRBV28	TRBD2	TRBJ2-5	few	TGTGCCAGCAGTCAGTTGACTAGCGGGAGTAGAGAGACCCAGTACTTC	CASSQLTSGSRETQYF
TRBV7-2	-	TRBJ2-3	-	TGTGCCAGCAGCCGAGTGTGGGCATCAGATACGCAGTATTTT	CASSRVWASDTQYF
TRBV27	-	TRBJ2-7	few	TGTGCCAGCAGACGCAGGGGTTACGAGCAGTACTTC	CASRRRGYEQYF
TRBV2	-	TRBJ2-2	few	TGTGCCAGCATCAAGGGACCTACGGACACCGGGGAGCTGTTTTTT	CASIKGPTDTGELFF
TRBV5-1	TRBD1	TRBJ1-3	-	TGCGCCAGCAGCCCCCTGACAGGGACCGGAAACACCATATATTTT	CASSPLTGTGNTIYF
TRBV27	TRBD2	TRBJ2-1	few	TGTGCCAGCTCCCGGGGGGGAGTGGTGAATGAGCAGTTCTTC	CASSRGGVVNEQFF
TRBV28	-	TRBJ2-5	few	TGTGCCAGCATCCCCCGGGCCCCTCCGGAGACCCAGTACTTC	CASIPRAPPETQYF
TRBV19	-	TRBJ2-5	-	TGTGCCAGTAGTAGTTTGGGGGCTATAAAGACCCAGTACTTC	CASSSLGAIKTQYF
TRBV5-1	TRBD2	TRBJ2-1	large	TGCGCCAGCAGCCCGATGACTAGCAGCAATGAGCAGTTCTTC	CASSPMTSSNEQFF
TRBV6-2/TRBV6-3	-	TRBJ1-2	many	TGTGCCAGCAGTTACTTCGGACCGTCCTATGGCTACACCTTC	CASSYFGPSYGYTF
TRBV30	-	TRBJ1-2	-	TGTGCCTGGAGTGTAGGACTCACCTATGGCTACACCTTC	CAWSVGLTYGYTF
TRBV5-1	TRBD1	TRBJ1-6	large	TGCGCCAGCAGCTTGTCGGGACAGTATAATTCACCCCTCCACTTT	CASSLSGQYNSPLHF
TRBV9	-	TRBJ2-2	medium-sized	TGTGCCAGCAGCGTACTGAGCACCGGGGAGCTGTTTTTT	CASSVLSTGELFF
TRBV6-1	TRBD1	TRBJ1-6	medium-sized	TGTGCCAGCAGTGTACAAGCAGGGGGCCCCTTTAATTCACCCCTCCACTTT	CASSVQAGGPFNSPLHF
TRBV20-1	TRBD2	TRBJ2-3	medium-sized	TGCAGTGCTTCACCGGCGGGAGTTTTCACAGATACGCAGTATTTT	CSASPAGVFTDTQYF
TRBV6-2/TRBV6-3	TRBD2	TRBJ2-5	-	TGTGCCAGCAATCTCATAGCGGGAGTCCAAGAGACCCAGTACTTC	CASNLIAGVQETQYF
TRBV29-1	TRBD2	TRBJ2-1	medium-sized	TGCAGCGTGGGCGGACTAGCGTCCTACAATGAGCAGTTCTTC	CSVGGLASYNEQFF
TRBV6-1	-	TRBJ1-1	-	TGTGCCAGCAGTCTACAGGGCAGTGGGACTGAAGCTTTCTTT	CASSLQGSGTEAFF
TRBV6-1	-	TRBJ1-2	few	TGTGCCAGCAGTGAAGCGGCCGGGGGCTATGGCTACACCTTC	CASSEAAGGYGYTF
TRBV29-1	-	TRBJ2-3	medium-sized	TGCAGCGTTGAAGGGTTCGGGCAGGGCCCAGATACGCAGTATTTT	CSVEGFGQGPDTQYF
TRBV5-1	-	TRBJ1-1	-	TGCGCCAGCAGCTCCGCGGGACTTAACACTGAAGCTTTCTTT	CASSSAGLNTEAFF
TRBV27	-	TRBJ1-3	-	TGTGCCAGCAGTTTATCATCGTCCGCTGGAAACACCATATATTTT	CASSLSSSAGNTIYF
TRBV6-1	TRBD1	TRBJ2-7	few	TGTGCCAGCAGTGCACCACAGGGGATCGGGTCCTACGAGCAGTACTTC	CASSAPQGIGSYEQYF
TRBV27	TRBD1	TRBJ1-2	-	TGTGCCAGCAGTGGGGGACAGGGGTCCAAACTCTTC	CASSGGQGSKLF
TRBV28	-	TRBJ1-2	-	TGTGCCAGCAGGCCCTCGAGCCGTATCCGATTTAGGGACTATGGCTACACCTTC	CASRPSSRIRFRDYGYTF
TRBV4-1	-	TRBJ2-5	-	TGCGCCAGCAGCCAAGATAAGGGGACCCAGTACTTC	CASSQDKGTQYF
TRBV30	TRBD1	TRBJ2-7	few	TGTGCCTGGAGTTCCGGGACAGGCAACGAGCAGTACTTC	CAWSSGTGNEQYF
TRBV6-1	TRBD1	TRBJ2-7	few	TGTGCCAGCAGCTTCTTGGACAGGGTTAACTACGAGCAGTACTTC	CASSFLDRVNYEQYF
TRBV6-2/TRBV6-3	TRBD2	TRBJ2-7	-	TGTGCCAGCAGTCTTAGCGGGAGGGTCGGCGAGCAGTACTTC	CASSLSGRVGEQYF
TRBV20-1	TRBD2	TRBJ2-1	-	TGCAGTGCTAGAGATTACCTAGCGGGACTGGACAATGAGCAGTTCTTC	CSARDYLAGLDNEQFF
TRBV6-1	-	TRBJ2-7	few	TGTGCCAGCAGCCGGACAGCGAGTTTAGGCTACGAGCAGCACTTC	CASSRTASLGYEQHF
TRBV10-3	TRBD1	TRBJ1-4	-	TGTGCCAGCAGTGAGACAGGGTTGCGAGAAAAACTGTTTTTT	CASSETGLREKLFF
TRBV5-1	-	TRBJ1-2	medium-sized	TGCGCCAGCAGCTTAGGGGGTGAGAACTATGGCTACACCTTC	CASSLGGENYGYTF
TRBV5-1	-	TRBJ2-7	large	TGCGCCAGCAGCTTTTCCGGGGCCTCCTACGAGCAGTACTTC	CASSFSGASYEQYF
TRBV12-5	TRBD1	TRBJ1-2	-	TGTGCTAGTGGTTTCACCGGGACAGGGTATGGCTACACCTTC	CASGFTGTGYGYTF
TRBV12-3/TRBV12-4	-	TRBJ1-4	-	TGTGCCAGCAGTTTAGCCGAAAATGAAAAACTGTTTTTT	CASSLAENEKLFF
TRBV6-1	-	TRBJ1-2	-	TGTGCCAGCAGTGGCCAGTCGGGAGCTAACTATGGCTACACCTTC	CASSGQSGANYGYTF
TRBV20-1	-	TRBJ2-2	-	TGCAGTGCTATACATTCGGAGGGTGTCGAGGAGCTGTTTTTT	CSAIHSEGVEELFF
TRBV27	-	TRBJ2-7	-	TGTGCCAGCAGTTTATATGGCCGAGTGGGGCAGGGGGGTTACGAGCAGTACTTC	CASSLYGRVGQGGYEQYF
TRBV12-3/TRBV12-4	TRBD2	TRBJ2-2	-	TGTGCCAGCAGACTAGCGGGAGACACCGGGGAGCTGTTTTTT	CASRLAGDTGELFF
TRBV5-1	-	TRBJ1-6	-	TGCGCCAGCAGCTTAACAGCTTCATTAAATTCACCCCTCCACTTT	CASSLTASLNSPLHF
TRBV3-1	TRBD2	TRBJ2-1	many	TGTGCCAGCAGTAAACTAGCGGGGGGGCGATACAATGAGCAGTTCTTC	CASSKLAGGRYNEQFF
TRBV18	-	TRBJ1-3	many	TGTGCCAGCTCACCAGGCTACTACTCCTCTGGAAACACCATATATTTT	CASSPGYYSSGNTIYF
TRBV4-2	TRBD1	TRBJ1-2	-	TGTGCCAGCAGCCAAGGAAGACAGGGGTATGGCTACACCTTC	CASSQGRQGYGYTF